This T cell receptor (beta chain) was found in a study of cytomegalovirus exposure and HLA in healthy donors. Study-level points and caveats: A classifier reportedly called cytomegalovirus status with high sensitivity and specificity. Earlier results showed most TCR beta V segments being productive about 87% or about 30% of the time. Altogether, 160 or so TCR beta chains were recorded as cytomegalovirus-associated.

It was with 60 Vbeta and 13 Jbeta primers that the PCR ran. Repertoires were generated with immunoSEQ multiplex PCR, while TCRdb's copy carries only in-frame clones and drops some. The data show 120,000 or so clones, over 60% seen once. V lost 9 bases and J lost 3; bases outside the gene matches: 11. Germline loops: CDR1 SNHLY, CDR2 FYNNEI. The CDR3 runs 15 residues. About this clone: Its antigen is currently unknown.

This sequence joins TRBV2 and TRBJ1-5; 7 bases line up with TRBD1. Sequencing was performed on PBMCs. The sequence was collected from a woman in her thirties or forties in good health and CMV-seronegative. The chain's CDR3 is CASRLGDSFNQPQHF. The CDR3 DNA reads as TGTGCCAGTAGACTCGGGGACAGCTTCAATCAGCCCCAGCATTTT.